This passage covers 30 T cell receptor beta chains from one sample sequenced in a study. TCRdb reprocessed the 5' RACE reads with MiXCR, giving one entry per CDR3 protein. In the table there are over 55,000 distinct CDR3 sequences, 25% to 30% of which are singletons. What was sequenced was tumor-infiltrating memory CD4+ T cells sorted from the breast tumor. Regarding subset: memory CD4+ T cells, CD4+CD45RO+CD25-. All receptors derive from a female donor with breast cancer.

The chain employs TRBV6-2 or TRBV6-3 and TRBJ1-1; D gene ambiguous. V was shortened by 2 bases and J by 1 base, with 11 bases between the two germline ends. The germline V gene encodes CDR1 MNHEY and CDR2 SVGEGT. The CDR3 is 15 amino acids. The DNA of the CDR3 is TGTGCCAGCAGTTACGGGCTCAACAGGAACACTGAAGCTTTCTTT. Its protein product is CASSYGLNRNTEAFF.

The V call is TRBV7-8, the J call TRBJ1-2; possible D gene TRBD1, 5 bases. V shed 3 bases and J shed 8 bases, with 13 bases lying between them. The CDR3 is 13 residues long. CDR1 and CDR2 (germline): SGHVS, FQNEAQ. Here the CDR3 DNA reads TGTGCCAGCAGCTTTCGGGGGTCTGAAGGCTACACCTTC. Translation: CASSFRGSEGYTF.

As for this clonotype: Likely a read error: the CDR3 ends without its conserved phenylalanine or tryptophan. The CDR3 coding sequence is TGCGCCAGCAGCTCGATCGGTAGTATGTATGGCTACACCCTC. It is translated as CASSSIGSMYGYTL. The chain couples TRBV5-1 to TRBJ1-2; D is ambiguous. This CDR3 has 14 amino acids. V shed 3 bases and J shed 5 bases, with 14 bases lying between them. Germline CDR1 is SGHRS and CDR2 is YFSETQ.

Notes on this clonotype: A much larger clone sits a single nucleotide away, making a read error possible. The chain is built from TRBV24-1 and TRBJ2-3; possible D gene TRBD1, 6 bases. The CDR3 has 15 residues. CDR1 and CDR2 from the germline V gene are KGHDR and SFDVKD. The V and J ends lost 7 bases and 1 base respectively, with 14 bases between them. The CDR3 sequence is CATSVTRQGTDTQYF. The DNA for the CDR3 is TGTGCCACCAGCGTGACGAGACAGGGCACAGATACGCAGTATTTT.

This clonotype has just a few counts. The chain links TRBV11-2 to TRBJ2-5, with TRBD2 matching 7 bases. The germline CDR1 and CDR2 sequences are SGHAT and FQNNGV. The CDR3 covers 15 residues. The junction had 7 bases not matched to a gene; V was cut back by 1 base and J by 5 bases. Here the CDR3 reads CASSLGPGGEETQYF. In DNA, the CDR3 is TGTGCCAGCAGCTTAGGTCCGGGGGGTGAGGAGACCCAGTACTTC. Full variable domain (missing parts from reference TRBV11-2 and TRBJ2-5): EAGVAQSPRYKIIEKRQSVAFWCNPISGHATLYWYQQILGQGPKLLIQFQNNGVVDDSQLPKDRFSAERLKGVDSTLKIQPAKLEDSAVYLCASSLGPGGEETQYFGPGTRLLVL.

The CDR3 DNA sequence: TGCGCCAGCAGCTTGGGACAGGGAAACACCATATATTTT. Amino acid sequence: CASSLGQGNTIYF. The chain uses TRBV5-1 and TRBJ1-3; D is perhaps TRBD1 (5 bases). Germline V gene sequence: CDR1 SGHRS, CDR2 YFSETQ. CDR3 size: 13 residues. Trimming removed 0 bases at V and 4 bases at J, with 5 bases between.

As to this clonotype: Mismatch with germline at one junction end may stem from a read error. The chain has TRBV7-2 and TRBJ2-1, with no clear D. The V gene's germline CDR1 is SGHTA and CDR2 FQGNSA. CDR3 length: 17 residues. CDR3 nucleotide sequence: TGTGCCAGCAGCCGGTACCCCTCCGGCCCCAAAAACAATGAGCATTTCTTC. Translated, it gives CASSRYPSGPKNNEHFF.

The CDR3 spells CSVRQGGTDTQYF. CDR3 nucleotide sequence: TGCAGCGTCAGACAGGGTGGCACAGATACGCAGTATTTT. This chain uses TRBV29-1 with TRBJ2-3; 7 bases align to TRBD1. There are 13 residues in the CDR3. V lost 6 bases and J lost 1; bases outside the gene matches: 4. Germline CDR1 is SQVTM and CDR2 is ANQGSEA.

The V call is TRBV5-1, the J call TRBJ1-2, with 9 positions matching TRBD1. CDR1 is SGHRS, CDR2 YFSETQ, per germline. Trimming removed 5 bases from V and 8 bases from J; junction bases left unmatched: 10. CDR3 size: 14 residues. CDR3 residues: CASRPPEDRGGYTF. The CDR3, as DNA: TGCGCCAGCAGACCTCCGGAGGACAGGGGAGGCTACACCTTC.

This clonotype was seen more than once but under ten times. The V and J genes are TRBV10-1 and TRBJ1-5; D may be TRBD1 (6 bases). The CDR3 runs to 14 residues. Trimming stripped 2 bases from V and 6 bases from J, with 11 bases between. CDR1 is WNHNN, CDR2 SYGVQD, per germline (reference sequence). In DNA, the CDR3 is TGCGCCAGCAGTGAGGGGGGCGCGGGTCAGCCCCAGCATTTT. It specifies CASSEGGAGQPQHF.

The genes are TRBV5-1 and TRBJ2-5; D is unclear. The CDR3 is 15 residues long. The germline V and J ends were trimmed by 3 bases and 5 bases, with 17 bases remaining between them. The germline gives CDR1 SGHRS, CDR2 YFSETQ. The CDR3 region is CASSSMDGGVETQYF. The DNA of the CDR3 is TGCGCCAGCAGCTCAATGGACGGTGGGGTGGAGACCCAGTACTTC. Full variable domain (rest looked up from reference TRBV5-1 and TRBJ2-5): KAGVTQTPRYLIKTRGQQVTLSCSPISGHRSVSWYQQTPGQGLQFLFEYFSETQRNKGNFPGRFSGRQFSNSRSEMNVSTLELGDSALYLCASSSMDGGVETQYFGPGTRLLVL.

The chain carries TRBV12-2 and TRBJ2-3; TRBD1, the D gene given by the table, was not confirmed from the DNA. TRBV12-2 is a pseudogene. This CDR3 comprises 15 residues. The CDR3 DNA sequence: TGTGCAAGTCGCTCCGGGGGGGCCCCATCAGATACGCAGTATTTT. Its protein is CASRSGGAPSDTQYF.

This clonotype was recorded many times. The chain links TRBV7-6 to TRBJ2-6, with 11 bases fitting TRBD1. This CDR3 has 15 amino acids. The V gene end was trimmed by 5 bases and the J gene end by 4 bases; junction bases not matched to a gene: 1. Germline CDR1 SGHVS, CDR2 FNYEAQ. The CDR3 sequence is CASSGQGAGANVLTF. The CDR3 DNA is TGTGCCAGCAGCGGACAGGGGGCCGGGGCCAACGTCCTGACTTTC. Full variable domain (remainder filled in from reference TRBV7-6 and TRBJ2-6): GAGVSQSPRYKVTKRGQDVALRCDPISGHVSLYWYRQALGQGPEFLTYFNYEAQQDKSGLPNDRFSAERPEGSISTLTIQRTEQRDSAMYRCASSGQGAGANVLTFGAGSRLTVL.

J is TRBJ2-5 and V is TRBV20-1, with no clear D. V lost 2 bases, J lost 2 bases, and 9 bases lay in between. The CDR3 length is 13 residues. Per the germline V gene, CDR1 is DFQATT and CDR2 is SNEGSKA (reference sequence). CDR3 loop: CSARLGSQETQYF. For the CDR3, the DNA is TGCAGTGCTAGACTCGGGTCTCAAGAGACCCAGTACTTC.

The chain has TRBV7-9 and TRBJ2-1; D call uncertain. V was pared by 6 bases and J by 10 bases, with 22 bases between. Germline V gene sequence: CDR1 SEHNR, CDR2 FQNEAQ (reference sequence). The CDR3 runs to 15 residues. The CDR3 reads CASSEALQESGEQFF. The CDR3 DNA follows: TGTGCCAGCAGTGAAGCGCTTCAGGAGTCTGGCGAGCAGTTCTTC.

The sample holds a few counts of this clonotype. As DNA, the CDR3 is TGTGCCAGCAGCCCAGACAGGAGAAGGACTGAAGCTTTCTTT. Protein: CASSPDRRRTEAFF. J is TRBJ1-1 and V is TRBV11-2, with D possibly being TRBD1 (6 bases). The germline V gene has CDR1 SGHAT and CDR2 FQNNGV. V lost 5 bases and J lost 5, with 15 bases in between. The CDR3 runs 14 residues.

This sequence joins TRBV10-2 and TRBJ1-6; 7 bases agree with TRBD1. The CDR3 is made up of 12 amino acids. The junction had 3 bases not matched to a gene; V was cut back by 7 bases and J by 9 bases. CDR1 and CDR2 from the germline V gene are WSHSY and SAAADI. This CDR3 reads CASTGQVSPLHF. CDR3 DNA sequence: TGCGCCAGCACCGGACAGGTTTCACCCCTCCACTTT.

This clonotype was observed a few times. Here the CDR3 omits its conserved ending phenylalanine or tryptophan, so a read error is the likely source. No DNA is shown, since the ends of the CDR3 on it are uncertain; the CDR3 is the one TCRdb lists. The CDR3: CASGPPGLAPREV. This rearrangement joins TRBV4-3 to TRBJ2-1; the table's D call, TRBD2, has no DNA check behind it. The CDR3 has 13 residues if both end residues are counted. CDR1 and CDR2 (germline): LGHNA, YSLEER.

The chain is built from TRBV6-1 and TRBJ1-2; D is perhaps TRBD1 (6 bases). V was shortened by 3 bases and J by 5 bases, with 13 bases between the two germline ends. The CDR3 is 14 amino acids. Germline CDR1 and CDR2: MNHNS and SASEGT. CDR3 DNA: TGTGCCAGCAGTGAGGACAGCTCAAAATATGGCTACACCTTC. Protein: CASSEDSSKYGYTF.

This chain joins TRBV12-3 or TRBV12-4 and TRBJ2-7, with D possibly being TRBD2 (5 bases). With 3 bases removed from V and 3 bases from J, the gap between germline ends came to 9 bases. The CDR3 runs 13 residues. The CDR3 spells CASSFGRDYEQYF. The CDR3 DNA is TGTGCCAGCAGTTTTGGACGGGACTACGAGCAGTACTTC.

The table lists this clonotype with a few counts. The chain carries TRBV7-8 and TRBJ2-3; a possible D gene is TRBD2 (5 bases). Germline CDR1 reads SGHVS; CDR2 reads FQNEAQ. The CDR3 loop spans 17 amino acids. Trimming removed 5 bases at V and 0 bases at J, with 18 bases between. CDR3 in DNA: TGTGCCAGCAGCAAAACTAGACGCGAACCTAGCACAGATACGCAGTATTTT. Translated: CASSKTRREPSTDTQYF.

The gene calls are TRBV29-1 and TRBJ1-2; the D is unclear. The CDR3 sequence is 12 residues long. CDR1 and CDR2 (germline): SQVTM, ANQGSEA. Deletions cut 4 bases from V and 8 bases from J, with 14 bases between. The CDR3 sequence: CSVVTSDGGYTF. CDR3 nucleotide sequence: TGCAGCGTTGTTACTTCGGACGGCGGCTACACCTTC. The variable domain in full, completed from reference TRBV29-1 and TRBJ1-2, reads SAVISQKPSRDICQRGTSLTIQCQVDSQVTMMFWYRQQPGQSLTLIATANQGSEATYESGFVIDKFPISRPNLTFSTLTVSNMSPEDSSIYLCSVVTSDGGYTFGSGTRLTVV.

This clonotype has more than one count but fewer than ten. The CDR3 DNA is TGTGCCAGCAGTCCTTGGACAGGTGGTCAGTTCTTC. It specifies CASSPWTGGQFF. The chain employs TRBV27 and TRBJ2-1; TRBD1 agrees at 7 bases. V lost 5 bases, J lost 13 bases, and 8 bases stayed unmatched. The CDR3 covers 12 residues. In germline, CDR1 is MNHEY, CDR2 SMNVEV (reference sequence).

This chain joins TRBV5-1 and TRBJ2-4; TRBD1 matches at 7 bases. The germline V gene encodes CDR1 SGHRS and CDR2 YFSETQ. The ends lost 7 bases at V and 6 bases at J; junction bases unmatched: 7. The CDR3 spans 13 residues. The CDR3 coding sequence is TGCGCCAGCCCGAACCGGGACAGAAACATTCAGTACTTC. It codes for CASPNRDRNIQYF.

The V and J genes are TRBV3-1 and TRBJ1-1; weak D call: TRBD1 (5 bases). V lost 4 bases to trimming and J lost 6 bases, with 12 bases between them. CDR1 is LGHDT, CDR2 YNNKEL, per germline (reference sequence). CDR3 size: 13 residues. This CDR3 reads CASSLRRGAEAFF. DNA of the CDR3: TGTGCCAGCAGCCTACGAAGGGGCGCTGAAGCTTTCTTT.

This clonotype appeared many times. CDR3 in DNA: TGTGCCAGCAGCTTAGCGGCCAGCTTGACAGGACCTACTAATGAAAAACTGTTTTTT. It encodes CASSLAASLTGPTNEKLFF. The chain carries TRBV7-2 and TRBJ1-4; maybe TRBD1 (6 bases). This CDR3 has 19 residues. Trimming removed 0 bases at V and 2 bases at J, with 19 bases between. Germline V gene data show CDR1 as SGHTA and CDR2 as FQGNSA.

V is TRBV6-2 or TRBV6-3 and J is TRBJ1-6; D is unresolved. From germline, CDR1 is MNHEY and CDR2 SVGEGT. The CDR3 length is 15 residues. Trimming took 5 bases from V and 8 from J, leaving 16 bases between them. CDR3 in DNA: TGTGCCAGCAGTCTTATTACGTCGACGGATTCACCCCTCCACTTT. Protein: CASSLITSTDSPLHF.

Only a few counts were recorded for this clonotype. The chain links TRBV7-9 to TRBJ2-1; D gene unclear. The germline gives CDR1 SEHNR, CDR2 FQNEAQ (reference sequence). Deletions cut 2 bases from V and 4 bases from J, with 9 bases between. The CDR3 totals 14 residues. CDR3 sequence: CASSLRLTYNEQFF. For the CDR3, the DNA is TGTGCCAGCAGCTTAAGGCTTACATACAATGAGCAGTTCTTC. The variable domain in full, completed from reference TRBV7-9 and TRBJ2-1, reads DTGVSQNPRHKITKRGQNVTFRCDPISEHNRLYWYRQTLGQGPEFLTYFQNEAQLEKSRLLSDRFSAERPKGSFSTLEIQRTEQGDSAMYLCASSLRLTYNEQFFGPGTRLTVL.

The chain employs TRBV6-1 and TRBJ1-6, with D tentatively TRBD1 (5 bases). CDR1 is MNHNS, CDR2 SASEGT, per germline. The CDR3 is made up of 12 amino acids. The V end lost 10 bases, the J end lost 7 bases, and 11 bases lay between the germline ends. CDR3 nucleotides: TGTGCCATACAGGTCAGCAATTCACCCCTCCACTTT. This sequence encodes CAIQVSNSPLHF.

V and J are TRBV29-1 and TRBJ2-2, with a weak D call TRBD2 (6 bases). Germline V gene lookup returns CDR1 SQVTM and CDR2 ANQGSEA. The CDR3 spans 14 residues. V was cut by 7 bases and J by 0 bases, with 12 bases left in between. CDR3 bases: TGCAGCGGGCGGGGAAGCCCGAACACCGGGGAGCTGTTTTTT. Protein product: CSGRGSPNTGELFF.